What follows are 12 T cell receptor beta chains derived from one specimen sequenced in a study of blood T cell repertoires in COVID-19. Profiling relied on immunoSEQ multiplex PCR, and the TCRdb table lists in-frame clones only, not all of them. The table has about 230,000 clones, approximately 80% seen once. Material for sequencing was peripheral blood. All receptors come from a middle-aged man with acute or convalescent COVID-19.

The chain has TRBV9 and TRBJ2-3; TRBD2 aligns across 8 bases. CDR1 and CDR2 (germline): SGDLS, YYNGEE. V was clipped by 0 bases and J by 1 base; unmatched bases: 4. The CDR3 is 16 residues long. CDR3 loop: CASSVGPGGRTDTQYF. CDR3 nucleotides: TGTGCCAGCAGCGTAGGCCCGGGAGGGCGCACAGATACGCAGTATTTT.

The CDR3: CASSHRQGMMNTEAFF. The CDR3 DNA reads TGTGCCAGCAGCCATCGACAGGGGATGATGAACACTGAAGCTTTCTTT. The chain employs TRBV7-9 and TRBJ1-1, with 8 bases identical to TRBD1. The CDR3 extends over 16 amino acids. Germline CDR1 is SEHNR and CDR2 is FQNEAQ (reference sequence). The V segment lost 5 bases and the J segment 0 bases; nucleotides outside the gene matches: 8.

The V gene is TRBV7-9, the J gene TRBJ2-4; 8 positions match TRBD2. The trim removed 5 bases at V and 0 bases at J, leaving 9 bases unmatched. This CDR3 is 17 amino acids long. Germline values: CDR1 SEHNR, CDR2 FQNEAQ (reference sequence). The chain's CDR3 is CASSPPGAGEAKNIQYF. The CDR3 coding sequence is TGTGCCAGCAGCCCGCCGGGAGCGGGGGAAGCCAAAAACATTCAGTACTTC.

V gene TRBV19 combines with J gene TRBJ2-2; 8 nucleotides line up with TRBD2. Germline V CDR1 and CDR2: LNHDA, SQIVND (reference sequence). This CDR3 contains 15 residues. The ends lost 4 bases at V and 4 bases at J; junction bases unmatched: 5. This chain's CDR3 is CASSTVAGTTGELFF. CDR3 bases: TGTGCCAGTAGTACCGTAGCGGGAACCACCGGGGAGCTGTTTTTT. Combining the CDR3 with reference TRBV19 and TRBJ2-2 gives the whole variable domain DGGITQSPKYLFRKEGQNVTLSCEQNLNHDAMYWYRQDPGQGLRLIYYSQIVNDFQKGDIAEGYSVSREKKESFPLTVTSAQKNPTAFYLCASSTVAGTTGELFFGEGSRLTVL.

This clone was detected only once. This sample also contains other DNA sequences that code for the same CDR3. The chain employs TRBV9 and TRBJ1-1, with TRBD1 identical over 7 bases. V shed 2 bases, J shed 3 bases, and the junction held 4 bases outside the gene matches. Germline CDR1 is SGDLS and CDR2 is YYNGEE. The CDR3 sequence is 14 residues long. For the CDR3, the DNA is TGTGCCAGCAGCGTCCAGGGGGGAGACACTGAAGCTTTCTTT. It encodes CASSVQGGDTEAFF.

The sample holds a few counts of this clone. The rearrangement joins TRBV30 to TRBJ1-1; unclear D gene. The CDR3 spans 12 residues. Trimming left V 1 base short and J 10 bases short, with 13 bases between. CDR1 and CDR2 (germline): GTSNPN, SVGIG (reference sequence). CDR3 amino acids: CAWSDRGVGAFF. CDR3 DNA sequence: TGTGCCTGGAGTGACCGGGGAGTAGGAGCTTTCTTT.

This rearrangement joins TRBV28 to TRBJ2-5; the D is unclear. This CDR3 region has 13 residues. Trimming removed 6 bases from V and 5 bases from J, with 13 bases in between. Germline loops: CDR1 MDHEN, CDR2 SYDVKM. In DNA form, the CDR3 reads TGTGCCAGCAGATTTCAAACTCGGGAGACCCAGTACTTC. Translated: CASRFQTRETQYF.

The chain employs TRBV19 and TRBJ1-4; 7 nucleotides agree with TRBD1. Per the germline V gene, CDR1 is LNHDA and CDR2 is SQIVND (reference sequence). Trimming at V came to 5 bases and at J to 8 bases, leaving 8 bases not matched to a gene. The CDR3 sequence is 14 residues long. CDR3 bases: TGTGCCAGTAGTGGAACAGGGGTAAAGGAAAAACTGTTTTTT. It translates to CASSGTGVKEKLFF.

The V call is TRBV6-5, the J call TRBJ1-5, with TRBD1 as a possible D gene (5 bases). The V end was cut by 6 bases, the J end by 7 bases, with 13 bases between. From germline, CDR1 is MNHEY and CDR2 SVGAGI. The CDR3 is 13 residues long. The CDR3 coding sequence is TGTGCCAGCAGACCTGCGGGGGAACAGCCCCAGCATTTT. It is translated as CASRPAGEQPQHF.

The chain couples TRBV5-4 to TRBJ2-1; tentative D call: TRBD2 (6 bases). Trimming cost V 1 base and J 6 bases, with 14 bases left between them. CDR1 and CDR2 from the germline V gene are SGHNT and YYREEE (reference sequence). The CDR3 runs to 15 residues. Here the CDR3 reads CASSLSGLEGNEQFF. The CDR3 DNA follows: TGTGCCAGCAGCTTGAGCGGACTGGAGGGCAATGAGCAGTTCTTC. Drawing the rest from reference TRBV5-4 and TRBJ2-1, the complete variable domain is ETGVTQSPTHLIKTRGQQVTLRCSSQSGHNTVSWYQQALGQGPQFIFQYYREEENGRGNFPPRFSGLQFPNYSSELNVNALELDDSALYLCASSLSGLEGNEQFFGPGTRLTVL.

This sequence joins TRBV29-1 and TRBJ2-4; maybe TRBD2 (6 bases). Trimming removed 5 bases at V and 0 bases at J, with 17 bases between. CDR3 length equals 16 residues. Germline CDR1 reads SQVTM; CDR2 reads ANQGSEA. CDR3 in DNA: TGCAGCGTTCGGGAGTTCAAGGCAGGAGCCAAAAACATTCAGTACTTC. As protein: CSVREFKAGAKNIQYF.

This clone has just one count. V and J are TRBV18 and TRBJ1-5, with no clear D. Per the germline V gene, CDR1 is KGHSH and CDR2 is LQKENI. Trimming took 3 bases from V and 2 from J, leaving 11 bases between them. The CDR3 is 15 amino acids. In DNA, the CDR3 is TGTGCCAGCTCACCCGAATTGACTCGCAATCAGCCCCAGCATTTT. This translates into CASSPELTRNQPQHF.